This T cell receptor (beta chain) originates from a study of beta chain features in type 1 diabetes. Notes on the study in general: Any role of HLA type in TCRB rearrangement remained unresolved here. PCR, the amplification step, might favor shorter templates, equally in patients and controls.

The entirety of the isolated RNA underwent reverse transcription, so expressed TCRB transcripts were sequenced. The assay was immunoSEQ multiplex PCR, and TCRdb's table has in-frame clones only and misses some. Of about 220,000 clones listed, under 13% are singletons. The trim removed 4 bases at V and 7 bases at J, leaving 7 bases unmatched. CDR3 length: 16 residues. Germline V gene data show CDR1 as SGDLS and CDR2 as YYNGEE. Remarks on this clone: Antigen specificity is unknown.

The sequence came from a man younger than 30 in good health. The sample taken for sequencing was central memory CD4+ T cells from blood. This chain joins TRBV9 and TRBJ2-1; 14 nucleotides line up with TRBD2. CDR3 loop: CASSPQGLAGVNEQFF. CDR3 in DNA: TGTGCCAGCAGCCCCCAGGGACTAGCGGGAGTTAATGAGCAGTTCTTC.